This TCR beta chain was captured in a study of CD8 T cells in Susac syndrome. The authors sequenced TCR beta from blood CD8+ and CD4+ T cells. TEMRA cells were FACS-enriched, unlike CD8+ and CD4+ T cells, which were negatively isolated. RNA in amounts of roughly 0.5 to 1 ug was reverse transcribed with random hexamers. The TCR beta CDR3 was amplified by immunoSEQ multiplex PCR across 54 Vbeta, 13 Jbeta. One entry per CDR3 protein, called by TCRdb with MiXCR from the immunoSEQ multiplex PCR reads. The data show roughly 100,000 distinct CDR3 sequences, just under 95% seen once. The table lists this clonotype with a count of one. Germline V gene lookup returns CDR1 DFQATT and CDR2 SNEGSKA (reference sequence). V gave up 6 bases and J gave up 3 bases, with 11 bases separating them. This CDR3 has 12 amino acids.

The sample consisted of CD4+ T cells from PBMCs. V is TRBV20-1 and J is TRBJ2-5; the D is unclear. The receptor comes from a human donor with Susac syndrome. This CDR3 is CSAFVQKETQYF. The CDR3 bases are TGCAGTGCATTTGTCCAAAAAGAGACCCAGTACTTC.